One sample yielded the 7 T cell receptor beta chains listed below, sequenced in a study of blood T cell repertoires in COVID-19. Assay used: immunoSEQ multiplex PCR; TCRdb lists only in-frame clones, some missing. Of tens of thousands of clones in the sample, more than 80% were seen once. Sequencing was done on a sample of peripheral blood. Receptors were obtained from a woman aged 55 to 70 with acute or convalescent COVID-19.

The chain has TRBV29-1 and TRBJ2-2, with a weak D call TRBD2 (6 bases). The V gene's germline CDR1 is SQVTM and CDR2 ANQGSEA. The CDR3 spans 14 residues. DNA for the CDR3: TGCGGGACCAGACTAGACCTGAACACCGGGGAGCTGTTTTTT. Residues: CGTRLDLNTGELFF.

This chain links TRBV15 with TRBJ1-3, with D maybe TRBD1 (6 bases). Germline CDR1 is LNHNV and CDR2 is YYDKDF (reference sequence). V was clipped by 2 bases and J by 6 bases, with 20 bases between them. The CDR3 loop spans 17 amino acids. The CDR3 here is CATSRYSKQGRENTIYF. The CDR3 region has the DNA TGTGCCACCAGCAGATACTCAAAACAGGGCCGCGAAAACACCATATATTTT.

The chain uses TRBV5-5 and TRBJ1-2, with 7 bases aligning to TRBD1. The CDR3 is 15 residues long. Germline CDR1 and CDR2: SGHKS and YYEKEE (reference sequence). V shed 5 bases, J shed 1 base, and the junction held 8 bases outside the gene matches. The CDR3 nucleotides are TGTGCCAGCAGTTTCGACAGGGCCCTTAACTATGGCTACACCTTC. It yields the protein CASSFDRALNYGYTF. The whole variable domain, remainder taken from reference TRBV5-5 and TRBJ1-2, is DAGVTQSPTHLIKTRGQQVTLRCSPISGHKSVSWYQQVLGQGPQFIFQYYEKEERGRGNFPDRFSARQFPNYSSELNVNALLLGDSALYLCASSFDRALNYGYTFGSGTRLTVV.

This chain connects TRBV11-2 to TRBJ2-5; D gene unclear. Trimming took 5 bases from V and 1 from J, leaving 11 bases between them. CDR3 length: 14 residues. Germline lookup yields CDR1 SGHAT and CDR2 FQNNGV. The CDR3 bases are TGTGCCAGCAGCCCTAGAGGCCCCCAAGAGACCCAGTACTTC. Translated: CASSPRGPQETQYF.

This clone was recorded many times. The chain couples TRBV6-5 to TRBJ1-2; TRBD1 is a possible D gene (6 bases). V dropped 6 bases and J dropped 2 bases, with 16 bases sitting between them. Germline CDR1 and CDR2: MNHEY and SVGAGI. There are 15 residues in the CDR3. CDR3 DNA: TGTGCCAGCAGACGATCCTACAGGGTAAACTATGGCTACACCTTC. This encodes CASRRSYRVNYGYTF.

V gene TRBV27 combines with J gene TRBJ1-4; D call uncertain. The CDR3 is 14 amino acids. Germline V gene data show CDR1 as MNHEY and CDR2 as SMNVEV (reference sequence). With 2 bases removed from V and 7 bases from J, the gap between germline ends came to 11 bases. The chain's CDR3 is CASSLGHRSEKLFF. The CDR3 DNA is TGTGCCAGCAGTTTAGGTCATAGGAGTGAAAAACTGTTTTTT. Together with reference TRBV27 and TRBJ1-4, the CDR3 gives the full variable domain: EAQVTQNPRYLITVTGKKLTVTCSQNMNHEYMSWYRQDPGLGLRQIYYSMNVEVTDKGDVPEGYKVSRKEKRNFPLILESPSPNQTSLYFCASSLGHRSEKLFFGSGTQLSVL.

The rearrangement links TRBV5-1 to TRBJ2-7; 11 positions agree with TRBD1. The CDR3 covers 15 residues. Germline values: CDR1 SGHRS, CDR2 YFSETQ. V shed 4 bases, J shed 4 bases, and the junction held 7 bases outside the gene matches. The CDR3 loop is CASSVRTGGEYEQYV. The CDR3 DNA reads TGCGCCAGCAGCGTCCGGACAGGGGGCGAATACGAGCAGTACGTC.